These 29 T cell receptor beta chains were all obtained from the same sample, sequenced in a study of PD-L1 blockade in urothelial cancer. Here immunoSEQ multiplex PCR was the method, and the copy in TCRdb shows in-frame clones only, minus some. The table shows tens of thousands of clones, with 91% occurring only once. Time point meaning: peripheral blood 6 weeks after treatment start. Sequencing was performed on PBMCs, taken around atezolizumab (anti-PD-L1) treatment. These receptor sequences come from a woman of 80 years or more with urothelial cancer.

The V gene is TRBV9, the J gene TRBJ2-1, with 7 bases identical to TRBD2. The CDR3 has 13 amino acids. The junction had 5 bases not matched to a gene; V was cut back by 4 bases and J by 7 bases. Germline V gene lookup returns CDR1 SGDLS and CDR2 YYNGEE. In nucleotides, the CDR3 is TGTGCCAGCAGCCCATTGGGGGGGAATGAGCAGTTCTTC. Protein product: CASSPLGGNEQFF. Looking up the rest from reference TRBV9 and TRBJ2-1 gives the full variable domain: DSGVTQTPKHLITATGQRVTLRCSPRSGDLSVYWYQQSLDQGLQFLIQYYNGEERAKGNILERFSAQQFPDLHSELNLSSLELGDSALYFCASSPLGGNEQFFGPGTRLTVL.

In DNA, the CDR3 is TGTGCCAGTATGGAGGGGACCAACACCGGGGAGCTGTTTTTT. Amino acid sequence: CASMEGTNTGELFF. This chain uses TRBV7-3 with TRBJ2-2; tentatively, D is TRBD2 (6 bases). This CDR3 spans 14 amino acids. The V end lost 9 bases, the J end lost 2 bases, and 13 bases lay between the germline ends. Germline assignment: CDR1 SGHTA and CDR2 FQGTGA.

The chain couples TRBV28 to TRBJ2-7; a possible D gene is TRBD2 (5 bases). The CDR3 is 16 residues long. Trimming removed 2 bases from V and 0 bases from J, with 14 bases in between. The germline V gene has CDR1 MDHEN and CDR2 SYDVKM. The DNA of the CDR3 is TGTGCCAGCAGTTTAGCGCCGAGCGGCAGCTCCTACGAGCAGTACTTC. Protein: CASSLAPSGSSYEQYF.

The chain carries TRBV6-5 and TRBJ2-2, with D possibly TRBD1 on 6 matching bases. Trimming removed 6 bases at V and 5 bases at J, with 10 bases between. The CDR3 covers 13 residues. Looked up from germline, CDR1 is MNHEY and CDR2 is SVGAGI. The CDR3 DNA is TGTGCCAGCAGCTTCGACAGGACCGGGGAGCTGTTTTTT. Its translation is CASSFDRTGELFF.

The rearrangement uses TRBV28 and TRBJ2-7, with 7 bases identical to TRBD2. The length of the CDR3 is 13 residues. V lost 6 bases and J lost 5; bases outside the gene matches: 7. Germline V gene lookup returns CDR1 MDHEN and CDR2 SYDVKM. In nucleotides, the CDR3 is TGTGCCAGCAGCTGGGGGGGTCTGAACGAGCAGTACTTC. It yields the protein CASSWGGLNEQYF.

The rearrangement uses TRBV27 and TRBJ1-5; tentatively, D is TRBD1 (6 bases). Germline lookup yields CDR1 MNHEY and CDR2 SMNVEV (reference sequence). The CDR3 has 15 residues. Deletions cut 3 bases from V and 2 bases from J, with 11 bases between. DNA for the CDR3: TGTGCCAGCAGTTTTGTGGGGGCGGGCAATCAGCCCCAGCATTTT. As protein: CASSFVGAGNQPQHF.

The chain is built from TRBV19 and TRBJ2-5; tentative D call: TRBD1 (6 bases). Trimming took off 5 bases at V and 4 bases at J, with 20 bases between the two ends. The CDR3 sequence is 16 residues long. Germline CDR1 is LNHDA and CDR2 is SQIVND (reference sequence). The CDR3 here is CASSLHPGAVGETQYF. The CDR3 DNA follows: TGTGCCAGTAGTTTGCACCCAGGGGCAGTGGGAGAGACCCAGTACTTC.

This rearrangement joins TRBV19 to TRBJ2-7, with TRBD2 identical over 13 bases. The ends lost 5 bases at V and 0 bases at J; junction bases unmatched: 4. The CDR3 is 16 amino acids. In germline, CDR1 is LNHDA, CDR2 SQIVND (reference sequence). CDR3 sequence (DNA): TGTGCCAGTAGTGCCGGGACTAGCGGGAACTCCTACGAGCAGTACTTC. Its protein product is CASSAGTSGNSYEQYF. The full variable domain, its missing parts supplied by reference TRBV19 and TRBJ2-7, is DGGITQSPKYLFRKEGQNVTLSCEQNLNHDAMYWYRQDPGQGLRLIYYSQIVNDFQKGDIAEGYSVSREKKESFPLTVTSAQKNPTAFYLCASSAGTSGNSYEQYFGPGTRLTVT.

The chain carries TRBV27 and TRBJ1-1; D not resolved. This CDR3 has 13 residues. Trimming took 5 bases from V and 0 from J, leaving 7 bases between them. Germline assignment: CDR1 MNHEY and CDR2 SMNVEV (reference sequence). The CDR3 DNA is TGTGCCAGCAGTCCCCGGGTGAACACTGAAGCTTTCTTT. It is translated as CASSPRVNTEAFF.

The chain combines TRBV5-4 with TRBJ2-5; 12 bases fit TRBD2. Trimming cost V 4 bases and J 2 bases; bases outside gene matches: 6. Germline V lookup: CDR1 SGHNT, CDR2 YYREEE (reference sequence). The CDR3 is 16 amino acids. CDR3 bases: TGTGCCAGCAGCCCCCTCGGACTAGCGGGACAAGAGACCCAGTACTTC. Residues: CASSPLGLAGQETQYF.

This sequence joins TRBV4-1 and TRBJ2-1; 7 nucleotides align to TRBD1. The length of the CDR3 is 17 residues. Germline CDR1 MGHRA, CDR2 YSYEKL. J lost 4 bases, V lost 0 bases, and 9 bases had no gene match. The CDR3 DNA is TGCGCCAGCAGCCAAGAGATCCCGGGACAGCTTTACAATGAGCAGTTCTTC. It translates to CASSQEIPGQLYNEQFF.

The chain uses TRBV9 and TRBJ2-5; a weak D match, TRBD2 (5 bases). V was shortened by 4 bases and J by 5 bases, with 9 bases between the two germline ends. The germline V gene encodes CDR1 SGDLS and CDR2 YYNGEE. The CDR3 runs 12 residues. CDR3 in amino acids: CASSRESETQYF. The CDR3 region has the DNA TGTGCCAGCAGCAGGGAGTCGGAGACCCAGTACTTC. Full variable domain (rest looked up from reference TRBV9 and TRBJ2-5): DSGVTQTPKHLITATGQRVTLRCSPRSGDLSVYWYQQSLDQGLQFLIQYYNGEERAKGNILERFSAQQFPDLHSELNLSSLELGDSALYFCASSRESETQYFGPGTRLLVL.

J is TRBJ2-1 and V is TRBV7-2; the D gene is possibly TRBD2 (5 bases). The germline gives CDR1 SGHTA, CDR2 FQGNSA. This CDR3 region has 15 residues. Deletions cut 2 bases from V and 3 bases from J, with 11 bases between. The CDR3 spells CASSLSGKGYNEQFF. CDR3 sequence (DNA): TGTGCCAGCAGCTTATCCGGGAAGGGCTACAATGAGCAGTTCTTC.

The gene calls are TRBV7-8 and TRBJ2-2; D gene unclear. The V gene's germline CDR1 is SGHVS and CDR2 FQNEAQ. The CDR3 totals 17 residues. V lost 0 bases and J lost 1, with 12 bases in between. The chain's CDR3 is CASSLAYSRLNTGELFF. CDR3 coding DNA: TGTGCCAGCAGCTTAGCTTATTCGCGCCTGAACACCGGGGAGCTGTTTTTT. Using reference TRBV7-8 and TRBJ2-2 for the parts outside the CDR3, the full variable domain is GAGVSQSPRYKVAKRGQDVALRCDPISGHVSLFWYQQALGQGPEFLTYFQNEAQLDKSGLPSDRFFAERPEGSVSTLKIQRTQQEDSAVYLCASSLAYSRLNTGELFFGEGSRLTVL.

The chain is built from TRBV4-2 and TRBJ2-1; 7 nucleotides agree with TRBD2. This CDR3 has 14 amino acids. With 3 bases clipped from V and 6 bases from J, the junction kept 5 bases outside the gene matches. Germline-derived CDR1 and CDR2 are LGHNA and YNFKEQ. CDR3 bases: TGTGCCAGCAGCCAGGCACTAGCGATCAATGAGCAGTTCTTC. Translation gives CASSQALAINEQFF.

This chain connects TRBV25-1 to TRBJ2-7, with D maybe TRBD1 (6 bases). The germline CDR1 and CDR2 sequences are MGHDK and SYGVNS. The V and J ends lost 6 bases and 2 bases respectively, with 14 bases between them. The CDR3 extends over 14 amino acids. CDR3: CASRAGQPPYEQYF. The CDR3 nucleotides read TGTGCCAGCAGGGCTGGACAGCCTCCCTACGAGCAGTACTTC.

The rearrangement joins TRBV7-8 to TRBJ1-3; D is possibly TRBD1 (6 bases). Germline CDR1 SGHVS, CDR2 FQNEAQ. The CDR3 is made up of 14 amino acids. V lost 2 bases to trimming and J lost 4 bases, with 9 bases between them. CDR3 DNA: TGTGCCAGCAGCTTAATGGGGACAGGAAACACCATATATTTT. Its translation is CASSLMGTGNTIYF. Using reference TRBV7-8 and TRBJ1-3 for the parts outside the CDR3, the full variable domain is GAGVSQSPRYKVAKRGQDVALRCDPISGHVSLFWYQQALGQGPEFLTYFQNEAQLDKSGLPSDRFFAERPEGSVSTLKIQRTQQEDSAVYLCASSLMGTGNTIYFGEGSWLTVV.

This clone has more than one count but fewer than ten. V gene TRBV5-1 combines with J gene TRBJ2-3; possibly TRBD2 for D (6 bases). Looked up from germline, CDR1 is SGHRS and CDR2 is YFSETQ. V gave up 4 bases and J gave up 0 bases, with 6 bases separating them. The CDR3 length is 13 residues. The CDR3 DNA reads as TGCGCCAGCAGCGGGACTAGCACAGATACGCAGTATTTT. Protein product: CASSGTSTDTQYF.

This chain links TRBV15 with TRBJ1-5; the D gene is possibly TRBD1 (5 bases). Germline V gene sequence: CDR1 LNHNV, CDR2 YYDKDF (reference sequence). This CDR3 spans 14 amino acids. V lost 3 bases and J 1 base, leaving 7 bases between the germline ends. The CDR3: CATSSRGSNQPQHF. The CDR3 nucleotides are TGTGCCACCAGCAGTCGGGGGAGCAATCAGCCCCAGCATTTT.

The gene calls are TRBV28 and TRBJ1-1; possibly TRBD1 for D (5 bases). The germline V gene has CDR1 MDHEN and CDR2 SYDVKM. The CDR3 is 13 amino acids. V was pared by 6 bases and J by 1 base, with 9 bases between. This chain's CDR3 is CASRDTGNTEAFF. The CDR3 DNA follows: TGTGCCAGCAGAGACACAGGGAACACTGAAGCTTTCTTT. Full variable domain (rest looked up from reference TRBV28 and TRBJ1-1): DVKVTQSSRYLVKRTGEKVFLECVQDMDHENMFWYRQDPGLGLRLIYFSYDVKMKEKGDIPEGYSVSREKKERFSLILESASTNQTSMYLCASRDTGNTEAFFGQGTRLTVV.

CDR3 nucleotide sequence: TGTGCCAGCAGCGTAGGCGTCGGCAGGGAGGCTAGCGCGGCGAACACCGGGGAGCTGTTTTTT. This gives the protein CASSVGVGREASAANTGELFF. The gene calls are TRBV9 and TRBJ2-2; maybe TRBD2 (6 bases). The CDR3 extends over 21 amino acids. Germline V lookup: CDR1 SGDLS, CDR2 YYNGEE. Deletions cut 0 bases from V and 0 bases from J, with 24 bases between.

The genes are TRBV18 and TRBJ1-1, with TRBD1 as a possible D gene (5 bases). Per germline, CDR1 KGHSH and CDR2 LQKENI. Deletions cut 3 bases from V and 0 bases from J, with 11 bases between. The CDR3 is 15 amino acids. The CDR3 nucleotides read TGTGCCAGCTCACCTACGACAGAGATGAACACTGAAGCTTTCTTT. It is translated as CASSPTTEMNTEAFF. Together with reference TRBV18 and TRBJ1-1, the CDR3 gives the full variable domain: NAGVMQNPRHLVRRRGQEARLRCSPMKGHSHVYWYRQLPEEGLKFMVYLQKENIIDESGMPKERFSAEFPKEGPSILRIQQVVRGDSAAYFCASSPTTEMNTEAFFGQGTRLTVV.

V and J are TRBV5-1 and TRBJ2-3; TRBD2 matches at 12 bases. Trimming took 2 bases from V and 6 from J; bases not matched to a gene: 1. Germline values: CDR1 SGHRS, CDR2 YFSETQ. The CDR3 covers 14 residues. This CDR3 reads CASSLGLAGDTQYF. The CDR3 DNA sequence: TGCGCCAGCAGCTTAGGACTAGCGGGGGATACGCAGTATTTT. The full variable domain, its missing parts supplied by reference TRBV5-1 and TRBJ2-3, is KAGVTQTPRYLIKTRGQQVTLSCSPISGHRSVSWYQQTPGQGLQFLFEYFSETQRNKGNFPGRFSGRQFSNSRSEMNVSTLELGDSALYLCASSLGLAGDTQYFGPGTRLTVL.

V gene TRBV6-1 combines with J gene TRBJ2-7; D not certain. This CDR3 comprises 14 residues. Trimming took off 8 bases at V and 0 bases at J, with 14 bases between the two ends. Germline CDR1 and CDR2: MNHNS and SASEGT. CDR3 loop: CASEFQVFSYEQYF. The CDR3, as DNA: TGTGCCAGCGAGTTCCAGGTCTTCTCCTACGAGCAGTACTTC.

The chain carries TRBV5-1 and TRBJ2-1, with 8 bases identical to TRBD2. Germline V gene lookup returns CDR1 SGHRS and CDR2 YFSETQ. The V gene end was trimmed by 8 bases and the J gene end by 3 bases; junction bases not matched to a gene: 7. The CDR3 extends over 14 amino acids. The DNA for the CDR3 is TGCGCCAGTACTAGCGGAGGGGGCTACAATGAGCAGTTCTTC. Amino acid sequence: CASTSGGGYNEQFF.

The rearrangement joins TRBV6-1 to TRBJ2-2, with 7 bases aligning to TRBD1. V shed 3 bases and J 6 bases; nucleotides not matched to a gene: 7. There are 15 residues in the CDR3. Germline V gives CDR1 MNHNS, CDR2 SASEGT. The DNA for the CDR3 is TGTGCCAGCAGTGAGCAGGGGGTAGTACCCGGGGAGCTGTTTTTT. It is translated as CASSEQGVVPGELFF.

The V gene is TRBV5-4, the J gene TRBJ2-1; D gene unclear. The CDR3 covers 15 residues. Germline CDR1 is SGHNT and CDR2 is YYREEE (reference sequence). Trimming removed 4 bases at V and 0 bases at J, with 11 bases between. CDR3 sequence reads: CASSIDKSSYNEQFF. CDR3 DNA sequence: TGTGCCAGCAGCATAGACAAGAGCTCCTACAATGAGCAGTTCTTC. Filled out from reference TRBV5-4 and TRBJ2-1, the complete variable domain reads ETGVTQSPTHLIKTRGQQVTLRCSSQSGHNTVSWYQQALGQGPQFIFQYYREEENGRGNFPPRFSGLQFPNYSSELNVNALELDDSALYLCASSIDKSSYNEQFFGPGTRLTVL.

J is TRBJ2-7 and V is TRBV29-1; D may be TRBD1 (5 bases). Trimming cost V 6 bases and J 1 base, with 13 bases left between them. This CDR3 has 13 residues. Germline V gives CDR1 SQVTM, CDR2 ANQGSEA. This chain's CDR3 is CSVIQGRSYEQYF. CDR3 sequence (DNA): TGCAGCGTGATCCAGGGTAGGTCCTACGAGCAGTACTTC.

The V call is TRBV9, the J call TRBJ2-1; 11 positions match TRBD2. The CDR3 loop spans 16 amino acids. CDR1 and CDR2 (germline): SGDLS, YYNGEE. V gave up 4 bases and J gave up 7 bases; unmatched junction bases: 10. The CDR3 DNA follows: TGTGCCAGCAGCCCCGGGACTAGCGGCCCCGAGAATGAGCAGTTCTTC. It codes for CASSPGTSGPENEQFF.